The 19 T cell receptor beta chains below were found in one sample sequenced in a study of shared clonotypes between healthy human individuals. The repertoire was sequenced with immunoSEQ multiplex PCR; TCRdb's copy has only in-frame clones and lacks some. This table has 400,000 to 600,000 clones, 90% to 97% appearing once. Sequenced input: naive CD4+ T cells sorted from blood. The subset denotes: CD45RA+ positively selected. The receptors were gathered from a woman aged 25 to 45 in good health.

The rearrangement links TRBV7-9 to TRBJ1-5, with 8 bases lining up with TRBD1. V dropped 4 bases and J dropped 3; count of bases not matched to a gene: 8. Germline loops: CDR1 SEHNR, CDR2 FQNEAQ (reference sequence). This CDR3 comprises 16 residues. Written as DNA, the CDR3 is TGTGCCAGCAGCTCCGGGACAGGAGGAATCAATCAGCCCCAGCATTTT. It encodes CASSSGTGGINQPQHF.

The chain employs TRBV15 and TRBJ1-5; 9 positions agree with TRBD1. CDR3 length: 15 residues. V dropped 1 base and J dropped 6; count of bases not matched to a gene: 4. CDR1 and CDR2 from the germline V gene are LNHNV and YYDKDF (reference sequence). The CDR3 protein is CATSRGGTGTQPQHF. CDR3 nucleotide sequence: TGTGCCACCAGCAGAGGGGGGACAGGGACTCAGCCCCAGCATTTT. Based on the CDR3 plus reference TRBV15 and TRBJ1-5, the full variable domain is DAMVIQNPRYQVTQFGKPVTLSCSQTLNHNVMYWYQQKSSQAPKLLFHYYDKDFNNEADTPDNFQSRRPNTSFCFLDIRSPGLGDTAMYLCATSRGGTGTQPQHFGDGTRLSIL.

The rearrangement uses TRBV6-5 and TRBJ2-7; 9 bases map to TRBD1. V lost 8 bases, J lost 3 bases, and 8 bases stayed unmatched. The germline CDR1 and CDR2 sequences are MNHEY and SVGAGI. The CDR3 has 14 residues. This CDR3 is CASYQGTGIYEQYF. The CDR3 DNA follows: TGTGCCAGCTACCAAGGGACAGGGATCTACGAGCAGTACTTC.

DNA of the CDR3: TGTGCCAGCAGTTCGGGACTAGCGGGGACACATTACGAGCAGTACTTC. Protein product: CASSSGLAGTHYEQYF. The chain is built from TRBV28 and TRBJ2-7; the match to TRBD2 covers 13 bases. J gave up 4 bases and V 4 bases, and 7 bases lay outside the gene matches. CDR1 and CDR2 (germline): MDHEN, SYDVKM. The length of the CDR3 is 16 residues. Filled out from reference TRBV28 and TRBJ2-7, the complete variable domain reads DVKVTQSSRYLVKRTGEKVFLECVQDMDHENMFWYRQDPGLGLRLIYFSYDVKMKEKGDIPEGYSVSREKKERFSLILESASTNQTSMYLCASSSGLAGTHYEQYFGPGTRLTVT.

V gene TRBV30 combines with J gene TRBJ2-1; 8 bases are a match to TRBD1. Trimming took 1 base from V and 9 from J; bases not matched to a gene: 2. CDR3 length: 12 residues. Germline V gene sequence: CDR1 GTSNPN, CDR2 SVGIG (reference sequence). CDR3 sequence (DNA): TGTGCCTGGAGTGAAACAGGGGGTGAGCAGTTCTTC. Its translation is CAWSETGGEQFF.

The chain recombines TRBV19 with TRBJ1-1; D not resolved. V was shortened by 8 bases and J by 0 bases, with 13 bases between the two germline ends. The CDR3 runs to 14 residues. Germline V gene lookup returns CDR1 LNHDA and CDR2 SQIVND (reference sequence). For the CDR3, the DNA is TGTGCCAGTGGCGATACGTACATGAACACTGAAGCTTTCTTT. As protein: CASGDTYMNTEAFF.

Comments on this clone: Other DNA sequences of this sample code for an identical CDR3. The V gene is TRBV7-6, the J gene TRBJ2-5; D unclear. CDR3 length: 12 residues. Trimming pared 0 bases from V and 1 base from J, leaving 0 bases between. Germline V gives CDR1 SGHVS, CDR2 FNYEAQ. CDR3 residues: CASSLAQETQYF. CDR3 sequence (DNA): TGTGCCAGCAGCTTAGCCCAAGAGACCCAGTACTTC.

This chain joins TRBV5-4 and TRBJ2-2; 7 bases agree with TRBD2. CDR1 is SGHNT, CDR2 YYREEE, per germline (reference sequence). The ends lost 3 bases at V and 6 bases at J; junction bases unmatched: 5. This CDR3 comprises 14 residues. CDR3 in DNA: TGTGCCAGCAGCTCAGCGGGATACGCCGGGGAGCTGTTTTTT. Its protein product is CASSSAGYAGELFF.

This rearrangement joins TRBV11-2 to TRBJ2-7, with 14 bases fitting TRBD2. Germline V gives CDR1 SGHAT, CDR2 FQNNGV. After removal of 3 bases from V and 7 bases from J, the junction contained 8 bases not matched to a gene. There are 16 residues in the CDR3. The CDR3 protein is CASSFRLAGGPWEQYF. In DNA, the CDR3 is TGTGCCAGCAGCTTCAGACTAGCGGGAGGGCCGTGGGAGCAGTACTTC.

CDR3 residues: CASRGQKAYEQYF. The DNA for the CDR3 is TGTGCCAGCAGAGGACAGAAGGCTTACGAGCAGTACTTC. This rearrangement joins TRBV28 to TRBJ2-7; a weak D match, TRBD1 (6 bases). Germline-derived CDR1 and CDR2 are MDHEN and SYDVKM. CDR3 length: 13 amino acids. Trimming took off 6 bases at V and 4 bases at J, with 13 bases between the two ends.

The V call is TRBV5-1, the J call TRBJ2-6; 8 bases fit TRBD2. Germline loops: CDR1 SGHRS, CDR2 YFSETQ. The CDR3 is 17 amino acids. V gave up 1 base and J gave up 0 bases; unmatched junction bases: 3. CDR3 region: CASSLTSGYSGANVLTF. The CDR3 DNA reads TGCGCCAGCAGCTTGACTAGCGGATACTCTGGGGCCAACGTCCTGACTTTC.

The chain employs TRBV19 and TRBJ1-1; D possibly corresponds to TRBD1 (6 bases). The CDR3 is made up of 13 amino acids. Germline-derived CDR1 and CDR2 are LNHDA and SQIVND (reference sequence). With 5 bases removed from V and 5 bases from J, the gap between germline ends came to 12 bases. CDR3 loop: CASSLQGATEAFF. The CDR3 nucleotides are TGTGCCAGTAGTCTACAGGGTGCAACTGAAGCTTTCTTT.

V gene TRBV10-3 combines with J gene TRBJ1-1; tentative D call: TRBD1 (6 bases). V was shortened by 3 bases and J by 1 base, with 12 bases between the two germline ends. The CDR3 loop spans 15 amino acids. CDR1 is ENHRY, CDR2 SYGVKD, per germline. The CDR3 spells CAISEHGTPNTEAFF. As DNA, the CDR3 is TGTGCCATCAGTGAACATGGGACACCGAACACTGAAGCTTTCTTT.

This chain links TRBV15 with TRBJ1-5; the match to TRBD1 covers 7 bases. V gave up 4 bases and J gave up 7 bases; unmatched junction bases: 10. This CDR3 region has 15 residues. The germline gives CDR1 LNHNV, CDR2 YYDKDF (reference sequence). The CDR3 coding sequence is TGTGCCACCAGCAAGCCGGGACAGAGGGAACAGCCCCAGCATTTT. Protein product: CATSKPGQREQPQHF. The whole variable domain, remainder taken from reference TRBV15 and TRBJ1-5, is DAMVIQNPRYQVTQFGKPVTLSCSQTLNHNVMYWYQQKSSQAPKLLFHYYDKDFNNEADTPDNFQSRRPNTSFCFLDIRSPGLGDTAMYLCATSKPGQREQPQHFGDGTRLSIL.

The V and J genes are TRBV6-6 and TRBJ2-5; TRBD2 matches at 9 bases. The J call could be wrong; TRBJ2-7 is a better fit for the DNA end. The length of the CDR3 is 11 residues. CDR1 is MNHNY, CDR2 SVGAGI, per germline (reference sequence). The CDR3 coding sequence is TGTGCTAGCGGGAGCGCCTACGAGCAGTACTTC. Translating it yields CASGSAYEQYF.

Comment on this clone: The sample contains more than one DNA sequence encoding this CDR3. The rearrangement uses TRBV28 and TRBJ1-4; D is undetermined. V lost 5 bases, J lost 0 bases, and 7 bases lay in between. The CDR3 is 14 residues long. Germline-derived CDR1 and CDR2 are MDHEN and SYDVKM. For the CDR3, the DNA is TGTGCCAGCAGTACAGACGCAACTAATGAAAAACTGTTTTTT. Its translation: CASSTDATNEKLFF.

This clone was seen a single time. The chain links TRBV2 to TRBJ2-5, with a tentative D call TRBD1 (5 bases). Trimming removed 2 bases from V and 2 bases from J, with 15 bases in between. CDR3 length: 16 amino acids. The V gene's germline CDR1 is SNHLY and CDR2 FYNNEI. The CDR3 spells CASSESLTARQETQYF. The CDR3 bases are TGTGCCAGCAGTGAATCTTTGACAGCTAGACAAGAGACCCAGTACTTC.

The gene calls are TRBV5-1 and TRBJ2-6; no reliable D call. This CDR3 comprises 17 residues. Trimming removed 0 bases from V and 0 bases from J, with 10 bases in between. Germline V gene data show CDR1 as SGHRS and CDR2 as YFSETQ. CDR3 nucleotides: TGCGCCAGCAGCTTGGTCGGCGGTCACTCTGGGGCCAACGTCCTGACTTTC. It codes for CASSLVGGHSGANVLTF.

V and J are TRBV11-2 and TRBJ2-7, with 11 bases fitting TRBD2. Trimming cost V 3 bases and J 7 bases; bases outside gene matches: 14. This CDR3 has 17 residues. Germline loops: CDR1 SGHAT, CDR2 FQNNGV. The CDR3 DNA follows: TGTGCCAGCAGCTTGCCAGAGACGGGACTAGCGGCGAGGGAGCAGTACTTC. Translating gives CASSLPETGLAAREQYF.